The clone carrying this TCR beta chain was seen once. Per the original methods: Amplification of reference gene primers provided the estimated nucleated cell counts. TCRdb's copy holds only in-frame clones and misses some; the assay was immunoSEQ multiplex PCR. V and J calls and clone size come straight from that table; D and trimming were deduced from the DNA. Altogether hundreds of thousands of clones are present, around 88% being singletons, with the ten largest covering roughly 6.3%. This entry is derived from a study of blood T cell repertoires in COVID-19. On the study more broadly: Both acute and convalescent COVID-19 samples were obtained from the United States, Italy and Spain. Sources were T cells, B-cell-depleted T cells, or PBMCs; the material itself was cDNA or gDNA.

This sequence was found in a woman in her 30s with COVID-19, enrolled during active disease. Source material: peripheral blood.

Written as DNA, the CDR3 is TGTGCCAGCAGCCAAGTGACAGGGGGCGGCTATGGCTACACCTTC. Translated, it gives CASSQVTGGGYGYTF. V usage is TRBV4-2 and J usage is TRBJ1-2; TRBD1 agrees at 10 bases. The CDR3 loop spans 15 amino acids. Germline trimming cut 1 base from V and 4 bases from J; bases unmatched to any gene: 3. CDR1 and CDR2 (germline): LGHNA, YNFKEQ.